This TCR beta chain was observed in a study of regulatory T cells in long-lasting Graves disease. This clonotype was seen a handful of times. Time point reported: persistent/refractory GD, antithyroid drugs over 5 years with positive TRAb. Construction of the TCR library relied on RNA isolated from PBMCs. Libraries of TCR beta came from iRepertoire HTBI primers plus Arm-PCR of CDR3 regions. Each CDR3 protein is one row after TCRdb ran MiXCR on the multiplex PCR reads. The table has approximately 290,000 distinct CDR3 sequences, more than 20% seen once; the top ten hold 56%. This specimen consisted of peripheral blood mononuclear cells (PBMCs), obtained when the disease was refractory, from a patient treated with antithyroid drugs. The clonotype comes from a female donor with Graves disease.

The CDR3, as DNA: TGTGCCAGCAGCTTTTTTGAGAGTAGTTCACCCCTCCACTTT. This codes for CASSFFESSSPLHF. V usage is TRBV7-2 and J usage is TRBJ1-6; D ambiguous. The V and J ends lost 3 bases and 9 bases respectively, with 12 bases between them. The CDR3 is made up of 14 amino acids. CDR1 and CDR2 from the germline V gene are SGHTA and FQGNSA.